The 17 T cell receptor beta chains below were found in one sample sequenced in a study of cytomegalovirus exposure and HLA in healthy donors. PCR used 60 Vbeta primers and 13 Jbeta primers. Libraries were prepared by immunoSEQ multiplex PCR; TCRdb keeps only in-frame clonotypes and omits some of them. This repertoire shows roughly 110,000 clones, about two thirds found once; its top ten account for 2.8%. Sequenced material: PBMCs. Source of these receptors: a female donor in good health and CMV-seronegative.

This sequence joins TRBV5-1 and TRBJ2-2, with a weak D call TRBD2 (6 bases). V lost 4 bases and J 2 bases, leaving 15 bases between the germline ends. Germline V gives CDR1 SGHRS, CDR2 YFSETQ. The CDR3 has 16 amino acids. The CDR3 DNA is TGCGCCAGCAGCCCGACCGGAGGGGCTAACACCGGGGAGCTGTTTTTT. Its translation: CASSPTGGANTGELFF.

The V gene is TRBV15, the J gene TRBJ1-3, with D tentatively TRBD1 (5 bases). The germline V and J ends were trimmed by 5 bases and 1 base, with 9 bases remaining between them. The CDR3 has 14 amino acids. Per germline, CDR1 LNHNV and CDR2 YYDKDF (reference sequence). CDR3 sequence reads: CATSPGGSGNTIYF. The CDR3 DNA reads as TGTGCCACCAGCCCCGGGGGTTCTGGAAACACCATATATTTT.

This CDR3 reads CASSYPIGRGTEAFF. CDR3 nucleotides: TGTGCCAGCAGCTACCCCATTGGTCGGGGCACTGAAGCTTTCTTT. The V and J genes are TRBV11-2 and TRBJ1-1, with unresolved D. There are 15 residues in the CDR3. Trimming pared 4 bases from V and 4 bases from J, leaving 16 bases between. CDR1 and CDR2 (germline): SGHAT, FQNNGV. The whole variable domain, remainder taken from reference TRBV11-2 and TRBJ1-1, is EAGVAQSPRYKIIEKRQSVAFWCNPISGHATLYWYQQILGQGPKLLIQFQNNGVVDDSQLPKDRFSAERLKGVDSTLKIQPAKLEDSAVYLCASSYPIGRGTEAFFGQGTRLTVV.

V gene TRBV2 combines with J gene TRBJ2-3; the D gene is possibly TRBD2 (6 bases). The CDR3 loop spans 15 amino acids. CDR1 and CDR2 (germline): SNHLY, FYNNEI. V lost 7 bases and J lost 0, with 14 bases in between. CDR3 DNA: TGTGCCAGCACAGGAGTAGCGGCAAGCACAGATACGCAGTATTTT. Its translation is CASTGVAASTDTQYF.

The rearrangement joins TRBV20-1 to TRBJ2-5; no firm D call. The CDR3 is made up of 11 amino acids. Germline V gene lookup returns CDR1 DFQATT and CDR2 SNEGSKA (reference sequence). V was trimmed by 6 bases and J by 0 bases, leaving 5 bases between them. This CDR3 is CSAPYQETQYF. CDR3 nucleotide sequence: TGCAGTGCCCCGTACCAAGAGACCCAGTACTTC.

This clone was seen a few times. The genes are TRBV7-9 and TRBJ2-3; D unresolved. The CDR3 extends over 14 amino acids. Germline CDR1 and CDR2: SEHNR and FQNEAQ (reference sequence). The germline V and J ends were trimmed by 2 bases and 0 bases, with 6 bases remaining between them. The CDR3 region is CASSLTQSTDTQYF. DNA of the CDR3: TGTGCCAGCAGCTTAACCCAGAGCACAGATACGCAGTATTTT.

The chain carries TRBV6-1 and TRBJ2-7, with a tentative D call TRBD1 (5 bases). This CDR3 is built from 14 residues. Looked up from germline, CDR1 is MNHNS and CDR2 is SASEGT. V lost 3 bases to trimming and J lost 4 bases, with 13 bases between them. CDR3 in DNA: TGTGCCAGCAGTGAGCCAGGGCTTTCTTACGAGCAGTACTTC. It codes for CASSEPGLSYEQYF.

The chain uses TRBV7-9 and TRBJ2-7, with D perhaps matching TRBD2 (5 bases). The CDR3 length is 16 residues. V was cut by 5 bases and J by 3 bases, with 20 bases left in between. In germline, CDR1 is SEHNR, CDR2 FQNEAQ (reference sequence). The chain's CDR3 is CASSPSPGRGFYEQYF. The CDR3 DNA follows: TGTGCCAGCAGCCCCTCCCCCGGCCGAGGGTTCTACGAGCAGTACTTC.

This rearrangement joins TRBV5-5 to TRBJ2-2; D gene uncertain. Between the trimmed V and J ends, which lost 6 bases and 7 bases, there was a span of 19 bases. The CDR3 spans 15 residues. Germline CDR1 and CDR2: SGHKS and YYEKEE (reference sequence). The CDR3 DNA sequence: TGTGCCAGCACGAATGTGTTCGTTTACAACGGGGAGCTGTTTTTT. Encoded protein: CASTNVFVYNGELFF.

The genes are TRBV2 and TRBJ1-3; no reliable D call. Germline V lookup: CDR1 SNHLY, CDR2 FYNNEI. V was cut by 3 bases and J by 4 bases, with 13 bases left in between. This CDR3 contains 15 residues. The CDR3, as DNA: TGTGCCAGCAGTGACCGGGAGGGAGTCGGAAACACCATATATTTT. Encoded protein: CASSDREGVGNTIYF.

This clone was observed a single time. This chain joins TRBV2 and TRBJ1-2, with 8 bases fitting TRBD1. Unmatched junction bases numbered 6, after V lost 8 bases and J lost 4 bases. Germline-derived CDR1 and CDR2 are SNHLY and FYNNEI. The CDR3 spans 13 residues. The CDR3 sequence: CASSQGASYGYTF. The CDR3 coding sequence is TGTGCCAGCTCCCAGGGGGCAAGCTATGGCTACACCTTC.

This chain connects TRBV4-2 to TRBJ2-5; 11 bases are shared with TRBD2. Per germline, CDR1 LGHNA and CDR2 YNFKEQ. The CDR3 is 15 amino acids. V shed 1 base and J 2 bases; nucleotides not matched to a gene: 0. The CDR3, as DNA: TGTGCCAGCAGCCAAGGGACTAGCGGGCAAGAGACCCAGTACTTC. Its translation is CASSQGTSGQETQYF.

This clone was recorded once. Here the CDR3 DNA reads TGTGCCAGCTCACCAAACAGGAATAGCAATCAGCCCCAGCATTTT. Translation gives CASSPNRNSNQPQHF. The J gene is TRBJ1-5, the V gene TRBV18; TRBD1 is a possible D gene (5 bases). Germline values: CDR1 KGHSH, CDR2 LQKENI. The CDR3 runs 15 residues. The V gene lost 2 bases and the J gene lost 0 bases, with 8 bases spanning the gap.

V gene TRBV18 combines with J gene TRBJ2-5, with 7 bases identical to TRBD1. J lost 8 bases, V lost 6 bases, and 3 bases had no gene match. Germline V gene lookup returns CDR1 KGHSH and CDR2 LQKENI. The CDR3 is 11 amino acids. CDR3 region: CASSNRGTQYF. The CDR3 region has the DNA TGTGCCAGCTCCAACAGGGGAACCCAGTACTTC.

V gene TRBV6-6 combines with J gene TRBJ2-1; D remains ambiguous. With 2 bases removed from V and 6 bases from J, the gap between germline ends came to 11 bases. Germline V gene lookup returns CDR1 MNHNY and CDR2 SVGAGI (reference sequence). The CDR3 covers 14 residues. CDR3 sequence: CASSYLSFGNEQFF. In DNA, the CDR3 is TGTGCCAGCAGTTACCTGAGCTTCGGCAATGAGCAGTTCTTC.

The rearrangement links TRBV7-9 to TRBJ2-1, with 11 positions matching TRBD2. The CDR3 covers 15 residues. Germline V gives CDR1 SEHNR, CDR2 FQNEAQ (reference sequence). V shed 4 bases, J shed 10 bases, and the junction held 9 bases outside the gene matches. The CDR3 region has the DNA TGTGCCAGCAGCTCCCTAGCGGGAGGCCCCTCCGAGCAGTTCTTC. It codes for CASSSLAGGPSEQFF.

This sequence joins TRBV19 and TRBJ2-2, with 11 bases fitting TRBD2. The CDR3 totals 16 residues. Germline-derived CDR1 and CDR2 are LNHDA and SQIVND (reference sequence). The trim removed 4 bases at V and 6 bases at J, leaving 7 bases unmatched. The CDR3 bases are TGTGCCAGTAGTACAGGACTAGCGGGCCACCCCGGGGAGCTGTTTTTT. Its translation: CASSTGLAGHPGELFF.